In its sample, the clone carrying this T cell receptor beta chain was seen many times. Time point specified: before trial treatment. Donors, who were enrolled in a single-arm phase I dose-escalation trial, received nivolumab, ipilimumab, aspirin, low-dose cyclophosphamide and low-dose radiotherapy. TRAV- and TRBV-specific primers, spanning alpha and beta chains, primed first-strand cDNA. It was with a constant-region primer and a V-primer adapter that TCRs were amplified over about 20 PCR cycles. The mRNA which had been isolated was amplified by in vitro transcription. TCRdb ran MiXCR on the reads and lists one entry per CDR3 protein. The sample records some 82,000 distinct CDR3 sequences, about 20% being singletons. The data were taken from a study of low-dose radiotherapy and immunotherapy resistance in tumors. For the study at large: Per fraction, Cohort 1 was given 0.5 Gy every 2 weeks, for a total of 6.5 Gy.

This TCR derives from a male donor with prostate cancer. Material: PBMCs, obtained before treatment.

CDR3 in DNA: TGTGCCAGCAATATTTGGGGGGGGCAGCCCCAGCATTTT. Protein product: CASNIWGGQPQHF. The chain couples TRBV6-2 or TRBV6-3 to TRBJ1-5, with TRBD1 as a possible D gene (5 bases). The CDR3 consists of 13 residues. The V gene's germline CDR1 is MNHEY and CDR2 SVGEGT. Trimming removed 7 bases at V and 7 bases at J, with 14 bases between.